This T cell receptor beta chain was documented in a study of blood T cell repertoires in COVID-19. Background on the study: Sites in the United States, Italy and Spain provided acute and convalescent COVID-19 samples. Nucleic acid was either cDNA or gDNA, and it came from T cells, B-cell-depleted T cells, or PBMCs.

In the authors' workflow: Reference gene primer amplification in the assay estimated nucleated cell counts. Clones were read by immunoSEQ multiplex PCR, and TCRdb kept only the in-frame ones, dropping some. The V and J calls and clone size were taken over from that table, and D and trimming were inferred from the DNA. The sample gives tens of thousands of clones, 83% of which show up once; 7.4% is in the top ten. A few counts support this clone. Germline values: CDR1 MDHEN, CDR2 SYDVKM. V lost 4 bases and J 0 bases, leaving 13 bases between the germline ends. The CDR3 has 17 amino acids. The source material was peripheral blood. The J gene is TRBJ1-6, the V gene TRBV28; no clear D gene. This clonotype originated in a man in his fifties or sixties with active COVID-19. The CDR3 DNA follows: TGTGCCAGCAGTTGGGAGGCAGCGAGCTCCTATAATTCACCCCTCCACTTT. Encoded protein: CASSWEAASSYNSPLHF.